The rows below give T cell receptor beta chains drawn from one sample of a study of OX40 agonist ivuxolimab in advanced cancers. The repertoire was sequenced with immunoSEQ multiplex PCR; TCRdb's copy has only in-frame clones and lacks some. The sample lists tens of thousands of clones, about 90% occurring once. The sample here was CD4+ or CD8+ T cells sorted from blood, taken in a trial of the OX40 agonist ivuxolimab. The receptor set was obtained from an adult with an advanced solid tumor such as melanoma, head and neck, liver or kidney cancer. Both conserved end residues are part of each CDR3. Fields, in order: CDR3 DNA, CDR3 protein, J gene, V gene, clone size, D gene. D genes are given only for firm matches. Clone size is stated in some rows and not others, as once, few, many or a class when expanded.

CDR3 DNA: TGTGCCAGCTCACGTACAGTCCCCGATCAGCCCCAGCATTTT
CDR3 protein: CASSRTVPDQPQHF
J gene: TRBJ1-5
V gene: TRBV18
clone size: .
D gene: .

CDR3 DNA: TGCGCCAGCCCTACAGGGGGGCGGGGACAGCCCCAGCATTTT
CDR3 protein: CASPTGGRGQPQHF
J gene: TRBJ1-5
V gene: TRBV5-1
clone size: few
D gene: TRBD1

CDR3 DNA: TGTGCCAGCAGTGGGTTCGGGGGAACCCATGAGCAGTTCTTC
CDR3 protein: CASSGFGGTHEQFF
J gene: TRBJ2-1
V gene: TRBV25-1
clone size: .
D gene: .

CDR3 DNA: TGTGCCAGCAGCTTAGAGCGGCAGACCGGGAGGGAAAAACTGTTTTTT
CDR3 protein: CASSLERQTGREKLFF
J gene: TRBJ1-4
V gene: TRBV7-9
clone size: .
D gene: .

CDR3 DNA: TGCGCCAGCAGTGGGACAGTTCAAGAGACCCAGTACTTC
CDR3 protein: CASSGTVQETQYF
J gene: TRBJ2-5
V gene: TRBV10-1
clone size: .
D gene: .

CDR3 DNA: TGTGCCAGCAGTTACCCAGGGATGATCAATGAGCAGTTCTTC
CDR3 protein: CASSYPGMINEQFF
J gene: TRBJ2-1
V gene: TRBV27
clone size: .
D gene: .

CDR3 DNA: TGCGCCAGCAGCTTTGGGACAGCGCTGAACACTGAAGCTTTCTTT
CDR3 protein: CASSFGTALNTEAFF
J gene: TRBJ1-1
V gene: TRBV5-1
clone size: .
D gene: TRBD1

CDR3 DNA: TGTGCCAGCAGCTTAGGGCCTGGGGAGACCCAGTACTTC
CDR3 protein: CASSLGPGETQYF
J gene: TRBJ2-5
V gene: TRBV13
clone size: once
D gene: .

CDR3 DNA: TGTGCCAGCAGCCGCATGGGAGACGAGCAGTACTTC
CDR3 protein: CASSRMGDEQYF
J gene: TRBJ2-7
V gene: TRBV11-2
clone size: .
D gene: .

CDR3 DNA: TGCAGCGTTTATTGGACTAGCGGGGACACAGATACGCAGTATTTT
CDR3 protein: CSVYWTSGDTDTQYF
J gene: TRBJ2-3
V gene: TRBV29-1
clone size: .
D gene: TRBD2

CDR3 DNA: TGTGCCAGCAGTCCGGGCGTTCTCCAGCCCCAGCATTTT
CDR3 protein: CASSPGVLQPQHF
J gene: TRBJ1-5
V gene: TRBV6-5
clone size: .
D gene: .

CDR3 DNA: TGTGCCAGCAGCCCTCCGTCGGCAAATACGCAGTATTTT
CDR3 protein: CASSPPSANTQYF
J gene: TRBJ2-3
V gene: TRBV9
clone size: .
D gene: .

CDR3 DNA: TGTGCCAGCAGCTTCCGGGACACATCCTCCTACGAGCAGTACTTC
CDR3 protein: CASSFRDTSSYEQYF
J gene: TRBJ2-7
V gene: TRBV28
clone size: .
D gene: .

CDR3 DNA: TGTGCCAGCAGCTACGGGACAGGGTTCGGCGGCTACACCTTC
CDR3 protein: CASSYGTGFGGYTF
J gene: TRBJ1-2
V gene: TRBV7-9
clone size: few
D gene: TRBD1

CDR3 DNA: TGTGCCAGCAGCTTAGAGCCAAGGGGGAACGAGCAGTACTTC
CDR3 protein: CASSLEPRGNEQYF
J gene: TRBJ2-7
V gene: TRBV11-2
clone size: .
D gene: .

CDR3 DNA: TGTGCCAGCAGCTCTGACCCTCCGAACACTGAAGCTTTCTTT
CDR3 protein: CASSSDPPNTEAFF
J gene: TRBJ1-1
V gene: TRBV7-8
clone size: .
D gene: .

CDR3 DNA: TGTGCCAGTACTCTATTGCCGGGTGAAAAACTGTTTTTT
CDR3 protein: CASTLLPGEKLFF
J gene: TRBJ1-4
V gene: TRBV19
clone size: medium-sized
D gene: .

CDR3 DNA: TGTGCCAGCAGCCCCCATGACAGGGTCCCCCAAGAGACCCAGTACTTC
CDR3 protein: CASSPHDRVPQETQYF
J gene: TRBJ2-5
V gene: TRBV9
clone size: .
D gene: TRBD1

CDR3 DNA: TGTGCCAGCAGTTATGGATACCAAGAGACCCAGTACTTC
CDR3 protein: CASSYGYQETQYF
J gene: TRBJ2-5
V gene: TRBV6-6
clone size: .
D gene: .

CDR3 DNA: TGTGCCAGCAGTGAAGCGGAATGGGGGCGGGAAGCCTACGAGCAGTACTTC
CDR3 protein: CASSEAEWGREAYEQYF
J gene: TRBJ2-7
V gene: TRBV6-1
clone size: once
D gene: .

CDR3 DNA: TGTGCCAGCAGCTTACCAATGGTTAGGCGGGGGTCCTACAATGAGCAGTTCTTC
CDR3 protein: CASSLPMVRRGSYNEQFF
J gene: TRBJ2-1
V gene: TRBV7-2
clone size: .
D gene: TRBD2

CDR3 DNA: TGCAGCGTTGAGCTAGCGGGAGAGGTGGAGACCCAGTACTTC
CDR3 protein: CSVELAGEVETQYF
J gene: TRBJ2-5
V gene: TRBV29-1
clone size: .
D gene: TRBD2

CDR3 DNA: TGTGCCAGCAGCGTAGCGGGGGGTGCGGACGAGCAGTACTTC
CDR3 protein: CASSVAGGADEQYF
J gene: TRBJ2-7
V gene: TRBV9
clone size: .
D gene: TRBD2